This T cell receptor (beta chain) was identified in a study of blood T cells in healthy people across ages. Study outcomes and limitations: Possibly, changes in expanded clonotypes were confounded because donor CMV status was unknown. Older age coincided with a roughly linear decline in TCR beta diversity per million T cells.

With a J-beta primer mix and a sample-barcoded 5' primer, a second PCR ran roughly 6 to 12 cycles. Each cDNA molecule, via a template-switch adaptor with 12 random nucleotides, was tagged. Per-sample output comprised a minimum of 3 million paired-end reads containing CDR3. MiXCR, run by TCRdb on the 5' RACE reads, gives a single entry per CDR3 protein. The sample includes roughly 1,500,000 distinct CDR3 sequences, roughly 30% of them seen just once. On this clonotype itself: As yet, its antigen is unknown.

The CDR3 loop spans 14 amino acids. V was cut by 1 base and J by 7 bases, with 13 bases left in between. Looked up from germline, CDR1 is LGHDT and CDR2 is YNNKEL (reference sequence). The rearrangement joins TRBV3-1 to TRBJ1-2, with a possible D match to TRBD1 (6 bases). Sequencing input: blood. The TCR originated in a woman aged 30 to 39 in good health. This CDR3 reads CASSQGTANGGYTF. In DNA form, the CDR3 reads TGTGCCAGCAGCCAAGGGACAGCTAATGGTGGCTACACCTTC.